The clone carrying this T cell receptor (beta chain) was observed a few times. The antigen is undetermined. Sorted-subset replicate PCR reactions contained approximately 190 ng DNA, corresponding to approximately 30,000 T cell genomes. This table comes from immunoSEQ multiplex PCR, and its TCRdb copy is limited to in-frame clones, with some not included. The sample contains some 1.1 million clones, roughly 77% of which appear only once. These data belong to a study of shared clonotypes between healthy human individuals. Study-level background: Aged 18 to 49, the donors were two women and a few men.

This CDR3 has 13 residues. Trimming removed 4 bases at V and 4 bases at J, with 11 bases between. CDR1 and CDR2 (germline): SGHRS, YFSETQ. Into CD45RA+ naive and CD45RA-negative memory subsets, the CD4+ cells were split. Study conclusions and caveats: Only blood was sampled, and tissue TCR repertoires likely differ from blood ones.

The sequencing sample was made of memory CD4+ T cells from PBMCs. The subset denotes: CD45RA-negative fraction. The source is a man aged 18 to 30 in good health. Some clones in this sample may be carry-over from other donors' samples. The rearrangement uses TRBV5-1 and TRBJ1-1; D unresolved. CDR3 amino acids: CASSSGQSTEAFF. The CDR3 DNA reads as TGCGCCAGCAGCAGTGGGCAGTCCACTGAAGCTTTCTTT.